This T cell receptor (beta chain) was retrieved from a study of metastatic and nonmetastatic thyroid tumors. This clone was counted a few times. Its ends do not fully match the called genes, so a read error is possible. Germline CDR1 MNHEY, CDR2 SVGEGT. This CDR3 comprises 13 residues. TCRdb re-processed the PCR reads through MiXCR. The sample lists some 52,000 clones, 17% occurring once. All patients reached thyroid surgery having received no treatment beforehand. This TCR was recovered from a female donor with papillary thyroid cancer or a benign thyroid nodule (not recorded which). Some clones in this sample may be carry-over from other donors' samples. The sequenced sample was blood. This chain connects TRBV6-2 or TRBV6-3 to TRBJ1-5; D not resolved. CDR3 in amino acids: CASSYVQYHPQHF. In nucleotides, the CDR3 is TGTGCCAGCAGTTACGTACAGTATCATCCCCAGCATTTT.